Each of the 4 T cell receptor beta chains below was sequenced from the same sample in a study of cytotoxic CD8 clonotypes in ibrutinib-treated CLL. The repertoire was sequenced with immunoSEQ multiplex PCR; TCRdb's copy has only in-frame clones and lacks some. The table lists roughly 130,000 clones, around 80% of them singletons. The input for sequencing was PBMCs, taken after 12 months of ibrutinib treatment. All receptors come from a human donor with chronic lymphocytic leukemia.

This chain connects TRBV10-2 to TRBJ1-1; D is perhaps TRBD1 (6 bases). V shed 8 bases and J shed 5 bases, with 18 bases lying between them. Per the germline V gene, CDR1 is WSHSY and CDR2 is SAAADI. The CDR3 contains 14 residues. CDR3 DNA sequence: TGCGCCAGCCGCCAGACAGGAATTTATACTGAAGCTTTCTTT. Protein product: CASRQTGIYTEAFF.

The gene calls are TRBV27 and TRBJ1-1; a weak D match, TRBD1 (5 bases). V lost 6 bases and J lost 5, with 7 bases in between. This CDR3 is built from 11 residues. Germline V gene lookup returns CDR1 MNHEY and CDR2 SMNVEV (reference sequence). DNA for the CDR3: TGTGCCAGCAGGGGGCTAACTGAAGCTTTCTTT. It codes for CASRGLTEAFF.

V and J are TRBV9 and TRBJ2-1, with 10 bases that match TRBD2. This CDR3 is 17 amino acids long. Looked up from germline, CDR1 is SGDLS and CDR2 is YYNGEE. The V gene end was trimmed by 0 bases and the J gene end by 2 bases; junction bases not matched to a gene: 5. CDR3 region: CASSVASGSTTYNEQFF. In DNA, the CDR3 is TGTGCCAGCAGCGTAGCTAGCGGGAGTACCACCTACAATGAGCAGTTCTTC.

CDR3 protein: CASSQDSSKSYEQYF. As DNA, the CDR3 is TGCGCCAGCAGCCAAGATTCCAGTAAATCCTACGAGCAGTACTTC. This chain links TRBV4-3 with TRBJ2-7; D unclear. Germline V gives CDR1 LGHNA, CDR2 YSLEER. This CDR3 has 15 amino acids. V was pared by 0 bases and J by 1 base, with 10 bases between.